This T cell receptor (beta chain) was sequenced for a study of blood T cell repertoires in COVID-19. Overall study context: Both acute and convalescent COVID-19 samples were obtained from the United States, Italy and Spain. The analysed material was cDNA or gDNA that came from T cells, B-cell-depleted T cells, or PBMCs.

Source study methods: Estimation of nucleated cell counts relied on the amplification of reference gene primers. Sequenced by immunoSEQ multiplex PCR; TCRdb stores in-frame clones only, minus some. D and trimming come from the DNA, and the V and J calls and clone size come from that table. The repertoire has about 150,000 clones, approximately 82% of them found once; the top ten carry around 15%. There are a few counts of this clone. Sequenced material: peripheral blood. The clonotype comes from a human donor with acute or convalescent COVID-19. The donor label of this sample is uncertain.

CDR3 sequence: CASSIPSRGDYGYTF. In nucleotides, the CDR3 is TGTGCCAGCAGTATACCTTCCAGGGGGGACTATGGCTACACCTTC. The V and J genes are TRBV6-5 and TRBJ1-2; 7 bases agree with TRBD1. V lost 5 bases to trimming and J lost 3 bases; unmatched junction nucleotides: 9. Germline V lookup: CDR1 MNHEY, CDR2 SVGAGI. CDR3 length: 15 amino acids.